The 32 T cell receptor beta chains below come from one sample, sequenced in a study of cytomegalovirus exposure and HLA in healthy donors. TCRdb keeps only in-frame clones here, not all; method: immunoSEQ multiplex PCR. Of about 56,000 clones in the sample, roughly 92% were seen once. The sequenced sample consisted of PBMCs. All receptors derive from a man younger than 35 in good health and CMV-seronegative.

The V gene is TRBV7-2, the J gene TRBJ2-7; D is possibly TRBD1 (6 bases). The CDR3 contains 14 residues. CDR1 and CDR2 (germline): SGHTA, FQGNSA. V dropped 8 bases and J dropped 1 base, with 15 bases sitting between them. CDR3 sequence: CASEGRGFSYEQYF. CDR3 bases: TGTGCCAGCGAAGGCAGGGGTTTTTCCTACGAGCAGTACTTC.

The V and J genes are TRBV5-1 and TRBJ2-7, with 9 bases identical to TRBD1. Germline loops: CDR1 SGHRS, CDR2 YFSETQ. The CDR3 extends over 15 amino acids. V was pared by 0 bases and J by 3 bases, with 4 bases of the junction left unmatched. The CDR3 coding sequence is TGCGCCAGCAGCTTGGGGACAGGGGCCCTCTACGAGCAGTACTTC. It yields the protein CASSLGTGALYEQYF.

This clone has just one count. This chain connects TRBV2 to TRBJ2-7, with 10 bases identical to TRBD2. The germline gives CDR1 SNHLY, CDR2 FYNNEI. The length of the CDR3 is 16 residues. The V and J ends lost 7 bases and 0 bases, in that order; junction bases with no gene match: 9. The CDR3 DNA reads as TGTGCCAGCAAAAGGACTAGCGGTTTCAGCTCCTACGAGCAGTACTTC. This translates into CASKRTSGFSSYEQYF. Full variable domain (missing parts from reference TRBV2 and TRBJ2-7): EPEVTQTPSHQVTQMGQEVILRCVPISNHLYFYWYRQILGQKVEFLVSFYNNEISEKSEIFDDQFSVERPDGSNFTLKIRSTKLEDSAMYFCASKRTSGFSSYEQYFGPGTRLTVT.

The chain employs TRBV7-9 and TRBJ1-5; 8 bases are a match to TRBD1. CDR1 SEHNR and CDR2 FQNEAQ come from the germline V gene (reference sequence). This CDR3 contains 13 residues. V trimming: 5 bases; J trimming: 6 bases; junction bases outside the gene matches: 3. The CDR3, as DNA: TGTGCCAGCAGCCGGACAGGGAGTCAGCCCCAGCATTTT. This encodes CASSRTGSQPQHF.

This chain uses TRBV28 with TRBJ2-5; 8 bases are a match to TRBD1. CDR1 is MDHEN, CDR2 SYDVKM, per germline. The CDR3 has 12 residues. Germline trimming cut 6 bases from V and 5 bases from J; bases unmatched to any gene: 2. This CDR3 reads CASSQGAETQYF. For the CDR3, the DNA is TGTGCCAGCAGCCAGGGGGCGGAGACCCAGTACTTC. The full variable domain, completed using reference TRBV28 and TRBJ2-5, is DVKVTQSSRYLVKRTGEKVFLECVQDMDHENMFWYRQDPGLGLRLIYFSYDVKMKEKGDIPEGYSVSREKKERFSLILESASTNQTSMYLCASSQGAETQYFGPGTRLLVL.

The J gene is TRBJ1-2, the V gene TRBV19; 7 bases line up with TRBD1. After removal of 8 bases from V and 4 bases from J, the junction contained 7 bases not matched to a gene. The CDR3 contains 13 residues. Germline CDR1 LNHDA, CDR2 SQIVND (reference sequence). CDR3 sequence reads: CASRWTGSYGYTF. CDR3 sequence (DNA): TGTGCCAGTCGCTGGACAGGTTCCTATGGCTACACCTTC.

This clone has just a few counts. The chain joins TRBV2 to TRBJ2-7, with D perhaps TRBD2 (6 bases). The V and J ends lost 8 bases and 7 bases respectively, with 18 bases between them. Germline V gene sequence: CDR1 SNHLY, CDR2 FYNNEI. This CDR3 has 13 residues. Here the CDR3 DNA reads TGTGCCAGCGAGTCTGGAGGGGCAAGGGAGCAGTACTTC. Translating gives CASESGGAREQYF.

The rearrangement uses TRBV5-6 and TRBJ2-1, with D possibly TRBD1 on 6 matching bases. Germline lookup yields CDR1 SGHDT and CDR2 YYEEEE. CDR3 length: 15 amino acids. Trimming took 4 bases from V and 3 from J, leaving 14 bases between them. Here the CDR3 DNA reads TGTGCCAGCAGCGACGCCCCACAGGGCTACAATGAGCAGTTCTTC. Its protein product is CASSDAPQGYNEQFF. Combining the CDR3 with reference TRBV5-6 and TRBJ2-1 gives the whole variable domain DAGVTQSPTHLIKTRGQQVTLRCSPKSGHDTVSWYQQALGQGPQFIFQYYEEEERQRGNFPDRFSGHQFPNYSSELNVNALLLGDSALYLCASSDAPQGYNEQFFGPGTRLTVL.

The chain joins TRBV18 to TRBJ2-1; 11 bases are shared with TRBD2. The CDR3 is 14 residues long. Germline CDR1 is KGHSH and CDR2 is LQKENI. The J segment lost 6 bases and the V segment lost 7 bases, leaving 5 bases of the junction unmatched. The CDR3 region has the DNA TGTGCCAGCTTCGCCGGGACTAGCGGCAATGAGCAGTTCTTC. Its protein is CASFAGTSGNEQFF.

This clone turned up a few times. The DNA for the CDR3 is TGTGCCAGCAGCCCTTCAGGGGTTGACGAAAAACTGTTTTTT. Protein product: CASSPSGVDEKLFF. The chain links TRBV6-5 to TRBJ1-4; a possible D gene is TRBD1 (6 bases). Trimming cost V 6 bases and J 8 bases, with 16 bases left between them. The germline V gene has CDR1 MNHEY and CDR2 SVGAGI. The CDR3 length is 14 residues.

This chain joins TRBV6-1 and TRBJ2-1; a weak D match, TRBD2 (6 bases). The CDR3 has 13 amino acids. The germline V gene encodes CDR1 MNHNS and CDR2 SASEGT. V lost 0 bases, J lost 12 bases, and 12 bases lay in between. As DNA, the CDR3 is TGTGCCAGCAGTGAAGCGTGGCTAGCGAGGCAGTTCTTC. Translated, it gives CASSEAWLARQFF.

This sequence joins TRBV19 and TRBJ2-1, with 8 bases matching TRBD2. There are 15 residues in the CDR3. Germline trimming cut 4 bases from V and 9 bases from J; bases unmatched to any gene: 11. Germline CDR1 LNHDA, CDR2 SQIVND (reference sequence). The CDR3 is CASSTAAGVGGEQFF. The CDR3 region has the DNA TGTGCCAGTAGTACCGCAGCGGGAGTCGGGGGTGAGCAGTTCTTC.

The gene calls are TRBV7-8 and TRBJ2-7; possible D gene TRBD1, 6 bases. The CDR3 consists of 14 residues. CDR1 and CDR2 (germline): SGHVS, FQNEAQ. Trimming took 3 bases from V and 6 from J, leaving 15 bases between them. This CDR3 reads CASSFRRGEFEQYF. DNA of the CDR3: TGTGCCAGCAGCTTCCGCAGGGGTGAGTTCGAGCAGTACTTC.

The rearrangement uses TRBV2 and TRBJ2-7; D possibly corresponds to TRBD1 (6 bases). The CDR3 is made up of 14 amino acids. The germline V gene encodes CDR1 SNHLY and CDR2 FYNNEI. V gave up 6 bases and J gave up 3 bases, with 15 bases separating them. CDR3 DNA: TGTGCCAGCAGGGGGTACGACAGGAACTACGAGCAGTACTTC. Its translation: CASRGYDRNYEQYF.

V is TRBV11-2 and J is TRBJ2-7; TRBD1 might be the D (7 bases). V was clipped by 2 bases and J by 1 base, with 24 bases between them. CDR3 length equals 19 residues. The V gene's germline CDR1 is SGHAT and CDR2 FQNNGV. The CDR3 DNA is TGTGCCAGCAGCTTAAGGGGGGTGGGGGACAGCAGTATATCCTACGAGCAGTACTTC. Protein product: CASSLRGVGDSSISYEQYF.

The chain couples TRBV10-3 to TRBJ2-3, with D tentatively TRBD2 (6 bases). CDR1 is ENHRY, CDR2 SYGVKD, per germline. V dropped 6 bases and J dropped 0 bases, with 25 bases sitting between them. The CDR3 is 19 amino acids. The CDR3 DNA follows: TGTGCCATCAGGGCGGGGAGCGCCACAGGACGATCTAGCACAGATACGCAGTATTTT. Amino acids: CAIRAGSATGRSSTDTQYF.

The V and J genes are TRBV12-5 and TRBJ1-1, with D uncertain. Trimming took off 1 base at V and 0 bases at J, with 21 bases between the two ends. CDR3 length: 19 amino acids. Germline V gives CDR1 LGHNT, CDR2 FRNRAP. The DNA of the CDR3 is TGTGCTAGTGGTTTGGAACTGTCATGGGGTAGCGACGTGAACACTGAAGCTTTCTTT. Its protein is CASGLELSWGSDVNTEAFF. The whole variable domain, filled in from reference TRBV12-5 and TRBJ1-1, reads DARVTQTPRHKVTEMGQEVTMRCQPILGHNTVFWYRQTMMQGLELLAYFRNRAPLDDSGMPKDRFSAEMPDATLATLKIQPSEPRDSAVYFCASGLELSWGSDVNTEAFFGQGTRLTVV.

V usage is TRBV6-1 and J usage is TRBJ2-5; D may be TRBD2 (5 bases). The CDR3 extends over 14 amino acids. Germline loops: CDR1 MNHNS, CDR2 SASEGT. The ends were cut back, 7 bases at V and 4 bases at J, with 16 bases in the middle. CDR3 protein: CASTAGGQGETQYF. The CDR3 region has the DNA TGTGCCAGCACGGCGGGCGGGCAAGGAGAGACCCAGTACTTC.

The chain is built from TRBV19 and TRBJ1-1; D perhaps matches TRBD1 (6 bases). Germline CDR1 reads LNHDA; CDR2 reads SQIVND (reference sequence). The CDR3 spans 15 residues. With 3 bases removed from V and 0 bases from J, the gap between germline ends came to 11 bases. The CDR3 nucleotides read TGTGCCAGTAGTATGGACAGCTCTTTGAACACTGAAGCTTTCTTT. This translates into CASSMDSSLNTEAFF.

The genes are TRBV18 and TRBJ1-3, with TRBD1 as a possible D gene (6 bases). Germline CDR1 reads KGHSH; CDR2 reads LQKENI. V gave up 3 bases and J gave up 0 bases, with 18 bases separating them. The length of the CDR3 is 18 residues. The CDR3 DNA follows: TGTGCCAGCTCACCCTCGTTATTCGGGGACACCTCTGGAAACACCATATATTTT. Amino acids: CASSPSLFGDTSGNTIYF.

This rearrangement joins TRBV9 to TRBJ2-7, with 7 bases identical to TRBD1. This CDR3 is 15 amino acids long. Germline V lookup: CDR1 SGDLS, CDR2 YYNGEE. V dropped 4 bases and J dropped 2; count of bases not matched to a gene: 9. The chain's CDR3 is CASSPRPGQPYEQYF. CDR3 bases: TGTGCCAGCAGCCCTAGGCCGGGACAGCCCTACGAGCAGTACTTC.

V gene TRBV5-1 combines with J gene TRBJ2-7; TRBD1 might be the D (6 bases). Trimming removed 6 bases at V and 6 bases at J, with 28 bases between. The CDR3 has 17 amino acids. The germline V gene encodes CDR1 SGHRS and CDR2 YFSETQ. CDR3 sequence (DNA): TGCGCCAGCACCCTTCGGACAGTAAGATCAGGGTTTAGCGAGCAGTACTTC. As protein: CASTLRTVRSGFSEQYF.

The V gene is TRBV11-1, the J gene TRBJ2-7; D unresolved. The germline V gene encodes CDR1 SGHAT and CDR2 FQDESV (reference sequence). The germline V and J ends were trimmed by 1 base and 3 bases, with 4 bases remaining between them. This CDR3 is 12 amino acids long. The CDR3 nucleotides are TGTGCCAGCAGCTTAGACAGCTACGAGCAGTACTTC. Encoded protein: CASSLDSYEQYF.

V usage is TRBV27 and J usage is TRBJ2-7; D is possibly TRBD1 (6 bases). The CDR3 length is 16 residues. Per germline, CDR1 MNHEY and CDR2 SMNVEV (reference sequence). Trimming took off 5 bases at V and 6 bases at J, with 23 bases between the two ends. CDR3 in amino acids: CASSPGPTGSAGEQYF. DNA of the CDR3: TGTGCCAGCAGTCCCGGACCAACAGGGAGCGCCGGCGAGCAGTACTTC.

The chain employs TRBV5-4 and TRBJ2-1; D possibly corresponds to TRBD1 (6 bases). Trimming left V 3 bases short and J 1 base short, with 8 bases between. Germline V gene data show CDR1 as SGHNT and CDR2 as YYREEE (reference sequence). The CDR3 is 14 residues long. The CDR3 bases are TGTGCCAGCAGCTCCAGGGGATCCTACAATGAGCAGTTCTTC. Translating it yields CASSSRGSYNEQFF. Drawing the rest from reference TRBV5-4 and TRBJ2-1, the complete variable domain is ETGVTQSPTHLIKTRGQQVTLRCSSQSGHNTVSWYQQALGQGPQFIFQYYREEENGRGNFPPRFSGLQFPNYSSELNVNALELDDSALYLCASSSRGSYNEQFFGPGTRLTVL.

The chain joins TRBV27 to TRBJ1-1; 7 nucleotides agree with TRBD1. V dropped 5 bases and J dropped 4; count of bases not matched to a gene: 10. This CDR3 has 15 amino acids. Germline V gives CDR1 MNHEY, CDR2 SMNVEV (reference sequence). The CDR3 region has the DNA TGTGCCAGCAGTCATCAGACAGGGTCGGGCACTGAAGCTTTCTTT. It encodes CASSHQTGSGTEAFF.

Here the CDR3 reads CASSPDRGQEKLFF. The DNA for the CDR3 is TGTGCCAGCTCGCCGGACAGGGGGCAAGAAAAACTGTTTTTT. V is TRBV18 and J is TRBJ1-4; TRBD1 matches at 11 bases. The CDR3 extends over 14 amino acids. The J segment lost 8 bases and the V segment lost 6 bases, leaving 5 bases of the junction unmatched. Per the germline V gene, CDR1 is KGHSH and CDR2 is LQKENI.

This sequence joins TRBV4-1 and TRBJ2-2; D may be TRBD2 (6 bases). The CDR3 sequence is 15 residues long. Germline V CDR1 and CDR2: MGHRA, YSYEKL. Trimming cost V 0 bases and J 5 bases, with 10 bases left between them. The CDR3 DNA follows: TGCGCCAGCAGCCAAGATGCGGGGTGGACCGGGGAGCTGTTTTTT. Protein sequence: CASSQDAGWTGELFF.

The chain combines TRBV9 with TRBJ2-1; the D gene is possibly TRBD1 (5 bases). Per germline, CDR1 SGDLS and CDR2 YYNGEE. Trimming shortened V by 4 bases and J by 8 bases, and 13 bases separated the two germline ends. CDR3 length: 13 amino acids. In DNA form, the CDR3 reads TGTGCCAGCAGCTATCAGGGCTCAGATGAGCAGTTCTTC. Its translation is CASSYQGSDEQFF.

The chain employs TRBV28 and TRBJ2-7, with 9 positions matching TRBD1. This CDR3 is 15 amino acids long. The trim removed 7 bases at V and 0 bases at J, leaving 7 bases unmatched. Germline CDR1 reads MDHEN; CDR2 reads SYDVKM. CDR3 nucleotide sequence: TGTGCCAGCATCATAGGACAGGGGCTCTCCTACGAGCAGTACTTC. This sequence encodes CASIIGQGLSYEQYF.

This chain's CDR3 is CASSLSTGSTEAFF. The CDR3 coding sequence is TGTGCCAGCAGTTTATCCACAGGGTCCACTGAAGCTTTCTTT. The rearrangement joins TRBV27 to TRBJ1-1; D possibly corresponds to TRBD1 (6 bases). The CDR3 has 14 amino acids. Germline CDR1 and CDR2: MNHEY and SMNVEV (reference sequence). V gave up 0 bases and J gave up 4 bases, with 9 bases separating them.

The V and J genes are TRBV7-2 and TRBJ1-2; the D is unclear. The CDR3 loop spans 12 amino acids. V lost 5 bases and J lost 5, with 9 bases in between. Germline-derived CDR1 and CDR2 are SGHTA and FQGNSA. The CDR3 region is CASSKQEYGYTF. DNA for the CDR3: TGTGCCAGCAGCAAGCAGGAATATGGCTACACCTTC.